This passage covers 21 T cell receptor beta chains from one sample sequenced in a study of beta chain features in type 1 diabetes (dated by TCRdb to 2016 to 2018). The full study reports these points: Type 1 diabetes patients showed a moderate but significant shortening of TCRB CDR3 length in all four CD4+ subsets.

Libraries were made using the immunoSEQ multiplex PCR assay. All of the isolated RNA was reverse transcribed with the High Capacity cDNA Reverse Transcription Kit, so expressed TCRB transcripts were sequenced. The table comes from immuneACCESS by way of TCRdb, which keeps in-frame sequences with V and J called. Part of the clones is missing from these tables; in studies checked, under half for an unresolved V gene and the rest for unknown reasons. The sample has hundreds of thousands of clones on record, 11% to 15% of them singletons. Just under 0.04% of the sample belongs to the ten largest clones. These TCRs are of unknown antigen specificity. Sequencing input: naive CD4+ T cells from blood. This specimen's cell subset or site label, interpreted: true naive CD4+ T cells. The receptors derive from a man aged 18 to 29 with type 1 diabetes.

The table lists this clone with a few counts. This chain connects TRBV30 to TRBJ2-7; D might be TRBD1 (6 bases). The V and J ends lost 2 bases and 0 bases respectively, with 14 bases between them. CDR3 length equals 15 residues. From germline, CDR1 is GTSNPN and CDR2 SVGIG (reference sequence). CDR3 sequence (DNA): TGTGCCTGGAGTCCCGGGACACGGACCTCCTACGAGCAGTACTTC. Its translation is CAWSPGTRTSYEQYF.

The genes are TRBV30 and TRBJ1-6, with TRBD1 as a possible D gene (5 bases). This CDR3 comprises 14 residues. V was clipped by 3 bases and J by 8 bases, with 14 bases between them. The germline gives CDR1 GTSNPN, CDR2 SVGIG (reference sequence). In DNA form, the CDR3 reads TGTGCCTGGAGCGTTGGGGGAGTGCATTCACCCCTCCACTTT. Encoded protein: CAWSVGGVHSPLHF.

This clone showed up just a few times. The CDR3 loop reads CAWSAGANVLTF. The CDR3 DNA follows: TGTGCCTGGAGTGCTGGGGCCAACGTCCTGACTTTC. This chain uses TRBV30 with TRBJ2-6, with D unclear. The CDR3 totals 12 residues. Germline values: CDR1 GTSNPN, CDR2 SVGIG (reference sequence). The germline V and J ends were trimmed by 1 base and 2 bases, with 0 bases remaining between them.

The J gene is TRBJ2-7, the V gene TRBV7-2; TRBD2 agrees at 13 bases. Germline CDR1 is SGHTA and CDR2 is FQGNSA. Unmatched junction bases numbered 2, after V lost 2 bases and J lost 7 bases. CDR3 size: 14 residues. CDR3 bases: TGTGCCAGCAGCTTAACTAGCGGGAGGGGGGAGCAGTACTTC. Amino acids: CASSLTSGRGEQYF.

This clone came up a few times. This rearrangement joins TRBV2 to TRBJ2-7; 8 nucleotides line up with TRBD1. Germline values: CDR1 SNHLY, CDR2 FYNNEI. This CDR3 is 13 amino acids long. V dropped 8 bases and J dropped 1; count of bases not matched to a gene: 4. CDR3 protein: CASAGQVSYEQYF. CDR3 DNA sequence: TGTGCCAGCGCGGGACAGGTGTCCTACGAGCAGTACTTC.

Turning to this clone: This CDR3 is also generated by other DNA sequences in the sample. The chain combines TRBV18 with TRBJ2-3; no clear D gene. The CDR3 consists of 13 residues. Trimming cost V 0 bases and J 6 bases, with 7 bases left between them. The germline gives CDR1 KGHSH, CDR2 LQKENI. DNA for the CDR3: TGTGCCAGCTCACCACCAGGCATGGATACGCAGTATTTT. It yields the protein CASSPPGMDTQYF.

In this sample, this clone turned up a few times. The V call is TRBV9, the J call TRBJ2-2; 9 positions agree with TRBD1. The CDR3 is 19 residues long. Germline lookup yields CDR1 SGDLS and CDR2 YYNGEE. The V segment lost 2 bases and the J segment 0 bases; nucleotides outside the gene matches: 11. The CDR3 bases are TGTGCCAGCAGCGTGAGCTGGGTAACAGGGGGCTCGAACACCGGGGAGCTGTTTTTT. Protein product: CASSVSWVTGGSNTGELFF.

V and J are TRBV6-1 and TRBJ2-7; possible D gene TRBD2, 6 bases. The CDR3 consists of 12 residues. V was trimmed by 5 bases and J by 12 bases, leaving 17 bases between them. CDR1 is MNHNS, CDR2 SASEGT, per germline. The CDR3 is CASSSLAKTLYF. The CDR3 region has the DNA TGTGCCAGCAGTTCACTAGCTAAGACTCTGTACTTC.

This clone has a handful of counts. The V and J genes are TRBV6-5 and TRBJ1-2, with 8 bases lining up with TRBD1. The CDR3 consists of 16 residues. Germline CDR1 is MNHEY and CDR2 is SVGAGI. The V segment lost 0 bases and the J segment 6 bases; nucleotides outside the gene matches: 9. The CDR3 nucleotides read TGTGCCAGCAGTTACTCGGGTGGTGCAGGGGGCGATGGCTACACCTTC. Its protein is CASSYSGGAGGDGYTF.

The chain links TRBV7-2 to TRBJ2-3, with 14 bases aligning to TRBD2. Trimming removed 6 bases from V and 9 bases from J; junction bases left unmatched: 5. This CDR3 has 14 amino acids. Germline CDR1 reads SGHTA; CDR2 reads FQGNSA. The CDR3 region is CASRPGLAGVTQYF. Written as DNA, the CDR3 is TGTGCCAGCAGACCGGGACTAGCGGGGGTGACGCAGTATTTT. The whole variable domain, remainder taken from reference TRBV7-2 and TRBJ2-3, is GAGVSQSPSNKVTEKGKDVELRCDPISGHTALYWYRQSLGQGLEFLIYFQGNSAPDKSGLPSDRFSAERTGGSVSTLTIQRTQQEDSAVYLCASRPGLAGVTQYFGPGTRLTVL.

The chain couples TRBV10-1 to TRBJ2-5; TRBD2 might be the D (6 bases). V was shortened by 4 bases and J by 4 bases, with 10 bases between the two germline ends. Germline CDR1 reads WNHNN; CDR2 reads SYGVQD (reference sequence). CDR3 size: 13 residues. CDR3 region: CASSGRLGETQYF. DNA of the CDR3: TGCGCCAGCAGTGGAAGACTAGGAGAGACCCAGTACTTC.

For this clone: This same CDR3 is encoded by further DNA sequences in the sample. The chain employs TRBV7-9 and TRBJ1-2; tentatively, D is TRBD1 (6 bases). V was clipped by 5 bases and J by 4 bases, with 11 bases between them. The CDR3 extends over 13 amino acids. Per the germline V gene, CDR1 is SEHNR and CDR2 is FQNEAQ (reference sequence). The CDR3 protein is CASSPDRSYGYTF. CDR3 DNA sequence: TGTGCCAGCAGCCCTGACAGGAGCTATGGCTACACCTTC.

This clone was detected a few times. This rearrangement joins TRBV29-1 to TRBJ2-2; D is tentatively TRBD1 or TRBD2 (5 bases each). This CDR3 region has 14 residues. V lost 6 bases to trimming and J lost 5 bases, with 16 bases between them. Germline CDR1 and CDR2: SQVTM and ANQGSEA. In nucleotides, the CDR3 is TGCAGCGTGGGGTGGAGAGGGGCTACCGGGGAGCTGTTTTTT. It translates to CSVGWRGATGELFF.

The genes are TRBV5-4 and TRBJ1-2, with D possibly matching TRBD1 (6 bases). The CDR3 has 15 residues. CDR1 is SGHNT, CDR2 YYREEE, per germline (reference sequence). Trimming removed 0 bases at V and 0 bases at J, with 9 bases between. CDR3 sequence: CASSLGTASNYGYTF. In DNA form, the CDR3 reads TGTGCCAGCAGCTTGGGGACAGCTTCTAACTATGGCTACACCTTC.

Only a few counts were recorded for this clone. J is TRBJ2-5 and V is TRBV6-6; D is undetermined. Germline V lookup: CDR1 MNHNY, CDR2 SVGAGI (reference sequence). This CDR3 is 12 amino acids long. V lost 8 bases to trimming and J lost 5 bases, with 12 bases between them. The CDR3, as DNA: TGTGCCAGCGGAACGTCGTGGGAGACCCAGTACTTC. Translating gives CASGTSWETQYF.

In this sample, this clone turned up a few times. This chain joins TRBV30 and TRBJ1-1; no clear D gene. This CDR3 is built from 13 residues. Germline CDR1 and CDR2: GTSNPN and SVGIG (reference sequence). Trimming shortened V by 1 base and J by 4 bases, and 10 bases separated the two germline ends. The CDR3 loop reads CAWSGRWGTEAFF. CDR3 sequence (DNA): TGTGCCTGGAGTGGGAGATGGGGCACTGAAGCTTTCTTT.

The chain carries TRBV7-9 and TRBJ2-7; either TRBD1 or TRBD2 may fit D (6 bases each). Per the germline V gene, CDR1 is SEHNR and CDR2 is FQNEAQ (reference sequence). This CDR3 is 16 amino acids long. Trimming removed 1 base from V and 4 bases from J, with 17 bases in between. The CDR3 DNA is TGTGCCAGCAGCTTAGAAGGGGGGATTACGAGGTACGAGCAGTACTTC. Translation gives CASSLEGGITRYEQYF.

This chain uses TRBV15 with TRBJ1-6; TRBD1 agrees at 9 bases. V lost 4 bases, J lost 10 bases, and 11 bases stayed unmatched. Germline V CDR1 and CDR2: LNHNV, YYDKDF (reference sequence). The CDR3 covers 16 residues. CDR3 loop: CATSKPGTGLQSPLHF. CDR3 in DNA: TGTGCCACCAGCAAGCCCGGGACAGGGTTACAATCACCCCTCCACTTT.

CDR3 nucleotides: TGCAGCGTTGAAGATAGGGCAGGGGCCAACTATGGCTACACCTTC. Translation: CSVEDRAGANYGYTF. This chain links TRBV29-1 with TRBJ1-2; possible D gene TRBD1, 6 bases. CDR3 length: 15 amino acids. CDR1 and CDR2 from the germline V gene are SQVTM and ANQGSEA. V gave up 0 bases and J gave up 2 bases, with 13 bases separating them.

This chain uses TRBV7-9 with TRBJ2-5, with 9 bases identical to TRBD1. The CDR3 spans 14 residues. Germline assignment: CDR1 SEHNR and CDR2 FQNEAQ (reference sequence). The junction had 7 bases not matched to a gene; V was cut back by 7 bases and J by 4 bases. For the CDR3, the DNA is TGTGCCAGCAAAAACAGGGGGCAGAGAGAGACCCAGTACTTC. Its protein is CASKNRGQRETQYF.

This clone was counted between two and nine times. The chain recombines TRBV28 with TRBJ1-2; D is uncertain. Per germline, CDR1 MDHEN and CDR2 SYDVKM. This CDR3 comprises 12 residues. V was cut by 4 bases and J by 6 bases, with 9 bases left in between. The CDR3 spells CASSWTRDGYTF. The CDR3 DNA follows: TGTGCCAGCAGTTGGACTCGAGATGGCTACACCTTC.